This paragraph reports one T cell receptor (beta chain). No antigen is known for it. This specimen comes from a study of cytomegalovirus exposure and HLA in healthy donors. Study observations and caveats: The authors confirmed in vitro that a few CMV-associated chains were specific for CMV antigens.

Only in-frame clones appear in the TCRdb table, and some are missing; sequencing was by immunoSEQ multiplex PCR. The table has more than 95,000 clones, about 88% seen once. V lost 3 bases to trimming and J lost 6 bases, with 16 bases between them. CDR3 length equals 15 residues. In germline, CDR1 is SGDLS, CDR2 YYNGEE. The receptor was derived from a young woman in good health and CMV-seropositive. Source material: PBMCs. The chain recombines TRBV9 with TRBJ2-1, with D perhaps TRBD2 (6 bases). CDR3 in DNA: TGTGCCAGCAGCGGAACGGGGGACCCTCGCAATGAGCAGTTCTTC. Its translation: CASSGTGDPRNEQFF. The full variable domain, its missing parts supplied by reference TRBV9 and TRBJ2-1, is DSGVTQTPKHLITATGQRVTLRCSPRSGDLSVYWYQQSLDQGLQFLIQYYNGEERAKGNILERFSAQQFPDLHSELNLSSLELGDSALYFCASSGTGDPRNEQFFGPGTRLTVL.